This T cell receptor (beta chain) emerged from a study of OX40 agonist ivuxolimab in advanced cancers. People who had autoimmune disease history or systemic immunosuppression were excluded. Clones were sequenced by immunoSEQ multiplex PCR, and TCRdb holds only the in-frame ones, with some missing. In the table there are around 94,000 clones, 91% of which are singletons. The sequencing here drew on CD4+ or CD8+ T cells sorted from blood, taken in a trial of the OX40 agonist ivuxolimab. The receptor's source is an adult with an advanced solid tumor such as melanoma, head and neck, liver or kidney cancer.

Written as DNA, the CDR3 is TGTGCAAGTCGCTTAGCGCGGGGAAACACCATATATTTT. Its protein is CASRLARGNTIYF. The rearrangement joins TRBV12-2 to TRBJ1-3. TRBV12-2 is flagged as a pseudogene. This CDR3 has 13 residues.